The 2 T cell receptor beta chains presented below share a single source sample, sequenced in a study of T cell responses to AZD1222 COVID-19 vaccine. The assay was immunoSEQ multiplex PCR, and TCRdb's table has in-frame clones only and misses some. The data show about 100,000 clones, with around 87% seen just once and approximately 3.3% held by the top ten. The material sequenced was peripheral blood, taken on day 0 of AZD1222 vaccination. The receptor set was obtained from an adult in good health.

This sequence joins TRBV7-2 and TRBJ1-6; D uncertain. Germline-derived CDR1 and CDR2 are SGHTA and FQGNSA. V was clipped by 8 bases and J by 7 bases, with 15 bases between them. This CDR3 has 14 amino acids. The CDR3 nucleotides are TGTGCCAGCTCGCTGCAGAGGGCCAATTCACCCCTCCACTTT. It specifies CASSLQRANSPLHF.

The chain couples TRBV19 to TRBJ1-1, with D maybe TRBD1 (5 bases). The V end was cut by 7 bases, the J end by 2 bases, with 20 bases between. This CDR3 is built from 16 residues. Germline values: CDR1 LNHDA, CDR2 SQIVND (reference sequence). The CDR3 DNA reads as TGTGCCAGTAAAAGGGGATACGGGTCCCCTAACACTGAAGCTTTCTTT. This translates into CASKRGYGSPNTEAFF. Looking up the rest from reference TRBV19 and TRBJ1-1 gives the full variable domain: DGGITQSPKYLFRKEGQNVTLSCEQNLNHDAMYWYRQDPGQGLRLIYYSQIVNDFQKGDIAEGYSVSREKKESFPLTVTSAQKNPTAFYLCASKRGYGSPNTEAFFGQGTRLTVV.